Listed below are T cell receptor beta chains from one sample, sequenced in a study of shared clonotypes between healthy human individuals. Here immunoSEQ multiplex PCR was the method, and the copy in TCRdb shows in-frame clones only, minus some. This table has roughly 1.5 million clones, approximately 98% appearing once. Specimen: naive CD4+ T cells sorted from blood. The receptors stem from a man aged 30 to 45 in good health. The CDR3 runs from the conserved cysteine through the conserved F or W. D genes are given only for firm matches. Size is stated for part of the rows, as once, few or many counts, or as a class when the clone is expanded.

TRBV29-1	TRBJ1-5	once	15	.	TGCAGCGTTGTAAGGCGCAGGGAGGGCAATCAGCCCCAGCATTTT	CSVVRRREGNQPQHF
TRBV30	TRBJ1-5	.	14	TRBD1	TGTGCCTGGAGGACCGGGACAGGAGATCAGCCCCAGCATTTT	CAWRTGTGDQPQHF
TRBV9	TRBJ2-7	.	14	.	TGTGCCAGCAGCGTAGGTCCGAACTCCTACGAGCAGTACTTC	CASSVGPNSYEQYF
TRBV7-6	TRBJ2-7	.	14	.	TGTGCCAGCAGCTCACCGGGGCCACAGTACGAGCAGTACTTC	CASSSPGPQYEQYF
TRBV5-4	TRBJ2-7	.	18	TRBD2	TGTGCCAGCAGCTTGGCTCTCTCCGCTAGCGGAGTCTCCTACGAGCAGTACTTC	CASSLALSASGVSYEQYF
TRBV2	TRBJ2-1	once	14	.	TGTGCCAGCAGTGAATCCTCCAGAGACAATGAGCAGTTCTTC	CASSESSRDNEQFF
TRBV6-1	TRBJ1-1	.	15	TRBD1	TGTGCCAGCAGGGCACCGGGACAGGTGAACACTGAAGCTTTCTTT	CASRAPGQVNTEAFF
TRBV4-1	TRBJ2-7	.	15	TRBD1	TGCGCCAGCAGCCAGGATAACAGGGGATACTACGAGCAGTACTTC	CASSQDNRGYYEQYF
TRBV4-2	TRBJ2-3	.	13	.	TGTGCCAGCAGCCACGGGACCTTAGATACGCAGTATTTT	CASSHGTLDTQYF
TRBV7-2	TRBJ2-1	.	13	.	TGTGCCAGCAGCTTAGATCCTGGGGATGAGCAGTTCTTC	CASSLDPGDEQFF
TRBV27	TRBJ1-2	.	15	.	TGTGCCAGCAGTTTAAAGACAGCCACTAACTATGGCTACACCTTC	CASSLKTATNYGYTF
TRBV11-2	TRBJ2-5	.	12	.	TGTGCCAGCAGCCCTTCACACCAGACCCAGTACTTC	CASSPSHQTQYF
TRBV28	TRBJ2-5	.	16	.	TGTGCCAGCAGTTTATCTGCCGCCAGCTTGCAAGAGACCCAGTACTTC	CASSLSAASLQETQYF
TRBV10-3	TRBJ2-7	.	14	.	TGTGCCATCAGCCTGCCGGGCCGGTCCTACGAGCAGTACTTC	CAISLPGRSYEQYF
TRBV15	TRBJ2-7	.	14	.	TGTGCCACCAGCAGAGAACAGTTAGTCTACGAGCAGTACTTC	CATSREQLVYEQYF
TRBV9	TRBJ2-1	.	19	TRBD1	TGTGCCAGCAGCGTTCAATTAAGCCTCCCCGGGACAGGTAACAATGAGCAGTTCTTC	CASSVQLSLPGTGNNEQFF
TRBV18	TRBJ2-3	.	15	.	TGTGCCAGCTCACCGACTGGAACTAGCACAGATACGCAGTATTTT	CASSPTGTSTDTQYF
TRBV10-1	TRBJ2-1	.	14	.	TGCGCCAGCAGTGTTCGTGGCGGTGGGGATGAGCAGTTCTTC	CASSVRGGGDEQFF
TRBV5-1	TRBJ1-1	.	14	.	TGCGCCAGCAGCTTGGGGCAGGGCCTGCGGTGGGCTTTCTTT	CASSLGQGLRWAFF
TRBV5-6	TRBJ2-7	.	15	.	TGTGCCAGCAGCTTGCTAGGGGGAAGCTCCTACGAGCAGTACTTC	CASSLLGGSSYEQYF
TRBV7-3	TRBJ2-3	once	12	TRBD2	TGTGCCAGCAGCCCAACTAGCGGTACGCAGTATTTT	CASSPTSGTQYF
TRBV15	TRBJ2-7	.	17	TRBD2	TGTGCCACCAGTATAGGCGTGTTAGCGGGAATCCACTACGAGCAGTACTTC	CATSIGVLAGIHYEQYF
TRBV5-1	TRBJ2-2	once	17	TRBD1	TGCGCCAGCAGCACCGCCTCGGGACAGTTGAACACCGGGGAGCTGTTTTTT	CASSTASGQLNTGELFF
TRBV2	TRBJ2-1	.	14	.	TGTGCCATCCCTTGGGGTAGCGGCTACAATGAGCAGTTCTTC	CAIPWGSGYNEQFF
TRBV29-1	TRBJ2-7	.	12	TRBD1	TGCAGCGTTGTAGGGGGCGGGTACGAGCAGTACTTC	CSVVGGGYEQYF
TRBV4-3	TRBJ1-2	.	13	.	TGCGCCAGCAGCCAAGGTCGGGGATACGGCTACACCTTC	CASSQGRGYGYTF
TRBV5-1	TRBJ2-7	once	14	TRBD1	TGCGCCAGCAGCCCGGGACAGGGATCCTACGAGCAGTACTTC	CASSPGQGSYEQYF
TRBV7-2	TRBJ2-1	.	14	.	TGTGCCAGCAGCCTTCCGCTCTCCTACAATGAGCAGTTCTTC	CASSLPLSYNEQFF
TRBV5-1	TRBJ2-5	.	17	TRBD2	TGCGCCAGCAGCTTGTTGAAGAGTAGCGGGAGAGGAGAGACCCAGTACTTC	CASSLLKSSGRGETQYF
TRBV6-1	TRBJ1-2	once	15	.	TGTGCCAGCAGTGAAGCGGCAGGGGCCTACTATGGCTACACCTTC	CASSEAAGAYYGYTF
TRBV28	TRBJ2-1	.	15	.	TGTGCCAGCAGGTCGAGGGCGAGCTCCTACAATGAGCAGTTCTTC	CASRSRASSYNEQFF
TRBV11-2	TRBJ1-5	.	13	.	TGTGCCAGCAGCTTAGGGTTGTCTCAGCCCCAGCATTTT	CASSLGLSQPQHF
TRBV5-1	TRBJ2-1	.	19	TRBD1	TGCGCCAGCAGCTTGGTCTCCCTGATAGACAGGGGCACCTACAATGAGCAGTTCTTC	CASSLVSLIDRGTYNEQFF
TRBV25-1	TRBJ1-2	.	14	TRBD1	TGTGCCAGCAGTGAGGGACAGGGGAACTATGGCTACACCTTC	CASSEGQGNYGYTF
TRBV7-9	TRBJ2-7	.	14	.	TGTGCCAGCAGCGCCCAAGGAGGAAACTACGAGCAGTACTTC	CASSAQGGNYEQYF
TRBV27	TRBJ2-3	.	16	.	TGTGCCAGCAGTTTATTTGCCATGGGTACCACAGATACGCAGTATTTT	CASSLFAMGTTDTQYF
TRBV27	TRBJ2-1	.	15	.	TGTGCCAGCAGACACCCCGCGGCGCCGGGGGATGAGCAGTTCTTC	CASRHPAAPGDEQFF
TRBV7-2	TRBJ2-7	once	16	TRBD2	TGTGCCAGCAGCCTCATAGCGGGAGTAGATTCCTACGAGCAGTACTTC	CASSLIAGVDSYEQYF
TRBV2	TRBJ2-7	.	15	TRBD2	TGTGCCAGCACCCAAGGGACTAGCGGACTCTACGAGCAGTACTTC	CASTQGTSGLYEQYF
TRBV5-1	TRBJ2-3	.	14	.	TGCGCCAGCAGCCTAGGTGGGCGCACAGATACGCAGTATTTT	CASSLGGRTDTQYF
TRBV19	TRBJ2-2	.	16	TRBD1	TGTGCCAGTAGTATTCACGGGACAGGGAACACCGGGGAGCTGTTTTTT	CASSIHGTGNTGELFF
TRBV6-6	TRBJ2-3	.	15	.	TGTGCCAGCAGTTACTCGAGGGTCAGTCCAGATACGCAGTATTTT	CASSYSRVSPDTQYF
TRBV7-7	TRBJ2-3	.	16	.	TGTGCCAGCAGGCCCGGACTCTTCCCTCGTCCAGATACGCAGTATTTT	CASRPGLFPRPDTQYF
TRBV7-9	TRBJ2-3	.	13	TRBD1	TGTGCCAGCAGGATAACAGGGGAAGATACGCAGTATTTT	CASRITGEDTQYF
TRBV28	TRBJ2-2	.	12	.	TGTGCCAGCAGCTACTACACCGGGGAGCTGTTTTTT	CASSYYTGELFF
TRBV18	TRBJ1-2	.	12	.	TGTGCCAGCTCACCTCGCGCGAGAGGCTACACCTTC	CASSPRARGYTF
TRBV19	TRBJ1-3	.	12	.	TGTGCCAGTGGGAAACAGGGAAACACCATATATTTT	CASGKQGNTIYF
TRBV7-2	TRBJ2-2	.	13	.	TGTGCCAGCAGCAATAAGAACACCGGGGAGCTGTTTTTT	CASSNKNTGELFF
TRBV7-8	TRBJ2-1	.	16	TRBD1	TGTGCCAGCAGCACCCAGTGGGACAGGACATACAATGAGCAGTTCTTC	CASSTQWDRTYNEQFF
TRBV7-6	TRBJ2-3	.	16	.	TGTGCCAGCAGCTTAATCCCCGGGGCGAGCACAGATACGCAGTATTTT	CASSLIPGASTDTQYF
TRBV7-9	TRBJ2-2	.	14	TRBD1	TGTGCCAGCAGCTTATGGACAGGCCTCGGGGAGCTGTTTTTT	CASSLWTGLGELFF
TRBV28	TRBJ2-7	.	16	TRBD1	TGTGCCAGCAGTGCGAGGACAGGGATCGGATTCTACGAGCAGTACTTC	CASSARTGIGFYEQYF
TRBV7-6	TRBJ2-7	.	15	.	TGTGCCAGCAGCTTAGATATCGCCGGCTGGTACGAGCAGTACTTC	CASSLDIAGWYEQYF
TRBV4-3	TRBJ2-7	.	17	TRBD1	TGCGCCAGCAGCCAATTAGCCTCCGGGACAGGGCCCTACGAGCAGTACTTC	CASSQLASGTGPYEQYF
TRBV6-5	TRBJ2-1	once	14	TRBD1	TGTGCCAGCAGACCAGGGACAGTTTACAATGAGCAGTTCTTC	CASRPGTVYNEQFF
TRBV7-7	TRBJ2-1	once	14	TRBD2	TGTGCTAGCAGCCTAGCGGGTCCTGACAATGAGCAGTTCTTC	CASSLAGPDNEQFF
TRBV28	TRBJ1-2	.	13	.	TGTGCCAGCTGCGTGGGGGGGGACTATGGCTACACCTTC	CASCVGGDYGYTF
TRBV10-3	TRBJ2-7	.	14	.	TGTGCCATCAGGATCTCGGACAGTCCCTACGAGCAGTACTTC	CAIRISDSPYEQYF